The clone carrying this T cell receptor (beta chain) has at least ten counts. Antigen specificity is unknown. Using unique molecular identifiers, the investigators prepared the TCRbeta library. MiXCR, run by TCRdb on the PCR reads, gives a single entry per CDR3 protein. The data show about 200,000 distinct CDR3 sequences, with approximately 6.8% seen just once and 4.5% to 5.5% held by the top ten. This entry comes from a study of T-cell reconstitution after alpha-beta-depleted transplantation in children. Notes on the study in general: Newly produced T cells mostly accounted for T-cell counts and diversity one year post-transplant. Surviving recipient T cells and thymic progenitors produced the high day-60 TCRbeta diversity seen in some patients. There were reportedly several hundred expanded graft clones from which alpha-beta T cells came about two months after transplant.

V was clipped by 3 bases and J by 0 bases, with 15 bases between them. Per germline, CDR1 LGHNA and CDR2 YNFKEQ. The CDR3 runs 17 residues. The receptor's source is a girl under three years old with combined immunodeficiency, due to receive a stem cell transplant. The sequences come from PBMCs, collected before TCRalphabeta/CD19-depleted stem cell transplant. The chain carries TRBV4-2 and TRBJ2-1; possibly TRBD2 for D (5 bases). The CDR3 DNA follows: TGTGCCAGCAGCCAGGAAGCGGCCCCGAGCTCCTACAATGAGCAGTTCTTC. It specifies CASSQEAAPSSYNEQFF.